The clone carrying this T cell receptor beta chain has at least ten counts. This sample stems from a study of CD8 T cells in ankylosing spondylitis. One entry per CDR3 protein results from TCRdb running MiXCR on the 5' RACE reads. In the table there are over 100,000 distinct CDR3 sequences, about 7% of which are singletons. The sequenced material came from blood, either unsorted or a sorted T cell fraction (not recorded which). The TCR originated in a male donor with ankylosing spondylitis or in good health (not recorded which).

The CDR3 DNA follows: TGTGCCAGCAAAAGGGCCAACGAGGACTATGGCTACACCTTC. It specifies CASKRANEDYGYTF. The chain combines TRBV5-5 with TRBJ1-2; D not certain. CDR1 and CDR2 (germline): SGHKS, YYEKEE (reference sequence). V was shortened by 6 bases and J by 3 bases, with 15 bases between the two germline ends. The CDR3 is 14 residues long.